The 26 T cell receptor beta chains below were found in one sample sequenced in a study of blood T cell repertoires in COVID-19 (dated by TCRdb to between 2020 and 2021). The method was the immunoSEQ multiplex PCR assay. In its TCRdb copy, this immuneACCESS table keeps in-frame sequences only and misses some clones. Where compared with another copy, unresolved V genes explain less than half of these, and the others have no known cause. For this sample there are hundreds of thousands of clones; about 87% appear just once. Less than 3% of the sample goes to the ten largest clones. Sequencing used PBMCs or T cells enriched from blood (not recorded which). These receptors were taken from a woman aged 50 to 60 who had recovered from COVID-19.

V and J are TRBV23-1 and TRBJ1-5; no clear D. TRBV23-1 has ORF status, its function being uncertain. Trimming shortened V by 3 bases and J by 6 bases, and 6 bases separated the two germline ends. The CDR3 is 12 residues long. In DNA, the CDR3 is TGCGCCAGCAGTCACTACGGTCAGCCCCAGCATTTT. Its protein is CASSHYGQPQHF.

This clone was seen a single time. The rearrangement joins TRBV10-3 to TRBJ2-1, with 9 positions matching TRBD2. The germline CDR1 and CDR2 sequences are ENHRY and SYGVKD. This CDR3 comprises 16 residues. The ends lost 2 bases at V and 7 bases at J; junction bases unmatched: 9. The CDR3 loop reads CAISENMREGRNEQFF. The CDR3 nucleotides are TGTGCCATCAGTGAGAATATGCGGGAGGGCCGGAATGAGCAGTTCTTC.

The gene calls are TRBV7-9 and TRBJ2-7, with 7 bases aligning to TRBD2. V lost 8 bases to trimming and J lost 6 bases; unmatched junction nucleotides: 4. Germline values: CDR1 SEHNR, CDR2 FQNEAQ (reference sequence). This CDR3 is 11 amino acids long. The CDR3 bases are TGTGCCAGCGGTAGCGGGCCCGAGCAGTACTTC. Its translation: CASGSGPEQYF.

This sequence joins TRBV6-5 and TRBJ1-6; 7 nucleotides align to TRBD1. With 7 bases clipped from V and 5 bases from J, the junction kept 8 bases outside the gene matches. This CDR3 has 15 amino acids. The V gene's germline CDR1 is MNHEY and CDR2 SVGAGI. DNA of the CDR3: TGTGCCAGCAATAAAGGGGGCGTAGATAATTCACCCCTCCACTTT. Translated: CASNKGGVDNSPLHF.

This chain uses TRBV28 with TRBJ1-6; 9 nucleotides line up with TRBD1. The CDR3 totals 14 residues. The germline gives CDR1 MDHEN, CDR2 SYDVKM. Losses at the gene ends were 2 bases for V and 12 bases for J; bases not matched to a gene: 5. The chain's CDR3 is CASSLTTGGGPLHF. CDR3 DNA sequence: TGTGCCAGCAGTTTAACGACAGGGGGGGGACCCCTCCACTTT.

As regards this clone: The sample contains more than one DNA sequence encoding this CDR3. The CDR3 loop reads CASSPGQGLNYGYTF. As DNA, the CDR3 is TGTGCCAGCAGCCCAGGACAGGGTTTAAACTATGGCTACACCTTC. The V call is TRBV7-9, the J call TRBJ1-2, with 8 bases that match TRBD1. In germline, CDR1 is SEHNR, CDR2 FQNEAQ (reference sequence). The V and J ends lost 5 bases and 2 bases, in that order; junction bases with no gene match: 7. This CDR3 is built from 15 residues.

J is TRBJ2-2 and V is TRBV3-1 (or the pseudogene TRBV3-2); unclear D gene. Deletions cut 3 bases from V and 2 bases from J, with 13 bases between. This CDR3 comprises 16 residues. The germline CDR1 and CDR2 sequences are LGHDT and YNNKEL (reference sequence). As DNA, the CDR3 is TGTGCCAGCAGCCATAGACGGCGACAAAACACCGGGGAGCTGTTTTTT. Translated: CASSHRRRQNTGELFF.

The chain carries TRBV7-3 and TRBJ2-1, with D possibly being TRBD1 (5 bases). The germline CDR1 and CDR2 sequences are SGHTA and FQGTGA. V shed 2 bases and J shed 9 bases, with 20 bases lying between them. This CDR3 has 16 amino acids. CDR3 loop: CASSLRSGAAPGEQFF. The CDR3 nucleotides read TGTGCCAGCAGCTTACGGTCTGGGGCTGCGCCAGGTGAGCAGTTCTTC. The entire variable domain, with the rest obtained from reference TRBV7-3 and TRBJ2-1, is as follows: GAGVSQTPSNKVTEKGKYVELRCDPISGHTALYWYRQSLGQGPEFLIYFQGTGAADDSGLPNDRFFAVRPEGSVSTLKIQRTERGDSAVYLCASSLRSGAAPGEQFFGPGTRLTVL.

The chain combines TRBV7-9 with TRBJ2-5, with TRBD1 matching 9 bases. CDR1 and CDR2 from the germline V gene are SEHNR and FQNEAQ (reference sequence). Germline trimming cut 5 bases from V and 4 bases from J; bases unmatched to any gene: 5. The CDR3 has 14 amino acids. CDR3 bases: TGTGCCAGCAGCGCTACAGGGGGCGGAGAGACCCAGTACTTC. Protein product: CASSATGGGETQYF.

The chain recombines TRBV5-1 with TRBJ2-1; 14 bases line up with TRBD2. CDR3 size: 15 residues. In germline, CDR1 is SGHRS, CDR2 YFSETQ. The V gene end was trimmed by 8 bases and the J gene end by 9 bases; junction bases not matched to a gene: 10. The CDR3 is CASTNPGLAGVEQFF. CDR3 coding DNA: TGCGCCAGTACCAACCCGGGACTAGCGGGAGTTGAGCAGTTCTTC.

The chain is built from TRBV24-1 and TRBJ1-2; D call uncertain. Germline V lookup: CDR1 KGHDR, CDR2 SFDVKD. The CDR3 covers 13 residues. The germline V and J ends were trimmed by 7 bases and 2 bases, with 10 bases remaining between them. For the CDR3, the DNA is TGTGCCACCAGAAGAGGAGCAAACTATGGCTACACCTTC. The encoded protein is CATRRGANYGYTF.

The V and J genes are TRBV6-1 and TRBJ1-5; 9 bases fit TRBD1. Looked up from germline, CDR1 is MNHNS and CDR2 is SASEGT. The CDR3 is 17 amino acids. V dropped 4 bases and J dropped 0; count of bases not matched to a gene: 7. This chain's CDR3 is CASSGGQGIYSNQPQHF. In nucleotides, the CDR3 is TGTGCCAGCAGTGGGGGACAGGGAATTTATAGCAATCAGCCCCAGCATTTT.

The chain joins TRBV19 to TRBJ1-1; tentatively, D is TRBD1 (5 bases). Trimming cost V 6 bases and J 4 bases, with 12 bases left between them. Germline V lookup: CDR1 LNHDA, CDR2 SQIVND (reference sequence). The CDR3 loop spans 13 amino acids. The CDR3 nucleotides are TGTGCCAGTAGCTTAGGGGTTGGCACTGAAGCTTTCTTT. Amino acid sequence: CASSLGVGTEAFF.

The chain links TRBV10-3 to TRBJ2-1; TRBD2 agrees at 7 bases. Germline V gene lookup returns CDR1 ENHRY and CDR2 SYGVKD. The CDR3 sequence is 16 residues long. Trimming took 3 bases from V and 7 from J; bases not matched to a gene: 12. DNA of the CDR3: TGTGCCATCAGTGAAGAGGGAGGCGGGAGTGGGAATGAGCAGTTCTTC. It yields the protein CAISEEGGGSGNEQFF.

The genes are TRBV28 and TRBJ1-2; 7 nucleotides line up with TRBD1. Trimming took 5 bases from V and 4 from J; bases not matched to a gene: 7. Looked up from germline, CDR1 is MDHEN and CDR2 is SYDVKM. The CDR3 is 14 residues long. DNA for the CDR3: TGTGCCAGCAGTGCACCGGGACAGATCTATGGCTACACCTTC. Amino acids: CASSAPGQIYGYTF.

The chain combines TRBV7-2 with TRBJ1-3, with unresolved D. CDR1 is SGHTA and CDR2 is FQGNSA in the germline V gene. The CDR3 spans 16 residues. The V and J ends lost 1 base and 0 bases respectively, with 10 bases between them. CDR3 amino acids: CASSLGGKVSGNTIYF. The CDR3 region has the DNA TGTGCCAGCAGCTTAGGCGGAAAAGTCTCTGGAAACACCATATATTTT.

The genes are TRBV14 and TRBJ1-1; the D gene is possibly TRBD1 (5 bases). The germline CDR1 and CDR2 sequences are SGHDN and FVKESK. The V end was cut by 0 bases, the J end by 0 bases, with 17 bases between. CDR3 length: 18 amino acids. This CDR3 is CASSQDRGAGLLNTEAFF. The DNA for the CDR3 is TGTGCCAGCAGCCAAGATCGCGGGGCAGGGCTTTTGAACACTGAAGCTTTCTTT.

J is TRBJ2-2 and V is TRBV9, with D possibly TRBD1 on 6 matching bases. The ends were cut back, 3 bases at V and 6 bases at J, with 15 bases in the middle. The length of the CDR3 is 15 residues. The germline gives CDR1 SGDLS, CDR2 YYNGEE. The CDR3 here is CASSAPGTFAGELFF. The CDR3 DNA sequence: TGTGCCAGCAGCGCGCCCGGGACATTCGCCGGGGAGCTGTTTTTT.

The genes are TRBV5-6 and TRBJ1-4; D ambiguous. There are 14 residues in the CDR3. Germline V CDR1 and CDR2: SGHDT, YYEEEE. Trimming left V 3 bases short and J 6 bases short, with 12 bases between. The CDR3 loop reads CASSSGSRDEKLFF. The CDR3 DNA sequence: TGTGCCAGCAGCTCTGGGAGTCGGGATGAAAAACTGTTTTTT.

Here the CDR3 reads CASRMQGAGYTF. The CDR3 nucleotides read TGTGCCAGCAGAATGCAGGGGGCAGGCTACACCTTC. This chain joins TRBV28 and TRBJ1-2; 8 nucleotides line up with TRBD1. The germline CDR1 and CDR2 sequences are MDHEN and SYDVKM. V dropped 6 bases and J dropped 8; count of bases not matched to a gene: 5. CDR3 size: 12 residues.

The chain joins TRBV4-2 to TRBJ2-3, with TRBD2 as a possible D gene (6 bases). This CDR3 has 14 amino acids. Trimming took off 2 bases at V and 4 bases at J, with 10 bases between the two ends. Germline CDR1 is LGHNA and CDR2 is YNFKEQ. The CDR3 DNA reads as TGTGCCAGCAGCCAAAGACTAGGCGCAGATACGCAGTATTTT. Amino acids: CASSQRLGADTQYF.

This clone has just one count. The chain links TRBV4-3 to TRBJ2-5; TRBD2 matches at 8 bases. CDR3 length equals 16 residues. Germline lookup yields CDR1 LGHNA and CDR2 YSLEER. The trim removed 3 bases at V and 4 bases at J, leaving 10 bases unmatched. The chain's CDR3 is CASSQGAGGLVETQYF. DNA for the CDR3: TGCGCCAGCAGCCAGGGGGCGGGGGGCTTGGTAGAGACCCAGTACTTC.

The V call is TRBV4-3, the J call TRBJ2-3; D might be TRBD2 (6 bases). Deletions cut 0 bases from V and 0 bases from J, with 10 bases between. The germline CDR1 and CDR2 sequences are LGHNA and YSLEER. The CDR3 is made up of 16 amino acids. CDR3 nucleotides: TGCGCCAGCAGCCAAGACGGCGGGGCGAGCACAGATACGCAGTATTTT. This encodes CASSQDGGASTDTQYF.

The chain recombines TRBV19 with TRBJ2-1, with a possible D match to TRBD2 (5 bases). Trimming cost V 3 bases and J 9 bases, with 12 bases left between them. The CDR3 extends over 13 amino acids. Per the germline V gene, CDR1 is LNHDA and CDR2 is SQIVND (reference sequence). The CDR3 DNA is TGTGCCAGTAGTATTATCCTAGCAAGTGAGCAGTTCTTC. Translation: CASSIILASEQFF.

The chain joins TRBV15 to TRBJ2-1; possible D gene TRBD2, 5 bases. Germline V lookup: CDR1 LNHNV, CDR2 YYDKDF (reference sequence). There are 13 residues in the CDR3. V was trimmed by 6 bases and J by 4 bases, leaving 10 bases between them. The CDR3 sequence: CATSVGEYNEQFF. The CDR3 coding sequence is TGTGCCACCAGTGTGGGAGAATACAATGAGCAGTTCTTC.

The genes are TRBV24-1 and TRBJ2-1; a possible D gene is TRBD2 (5 bases). The CDR3 covers 13 residues. Germline V gene lookup returns CDR1 KGHDR and CDR2 SFDVKD. V lost 4 bases and J lost 7, with 10 bases in between. CDR3 DNA sequence: TGTGCCACCAGTGACCCCGAGCGGAATGAGCAGTTCTTC. The encoded protein is CATSDPERNEQFF.